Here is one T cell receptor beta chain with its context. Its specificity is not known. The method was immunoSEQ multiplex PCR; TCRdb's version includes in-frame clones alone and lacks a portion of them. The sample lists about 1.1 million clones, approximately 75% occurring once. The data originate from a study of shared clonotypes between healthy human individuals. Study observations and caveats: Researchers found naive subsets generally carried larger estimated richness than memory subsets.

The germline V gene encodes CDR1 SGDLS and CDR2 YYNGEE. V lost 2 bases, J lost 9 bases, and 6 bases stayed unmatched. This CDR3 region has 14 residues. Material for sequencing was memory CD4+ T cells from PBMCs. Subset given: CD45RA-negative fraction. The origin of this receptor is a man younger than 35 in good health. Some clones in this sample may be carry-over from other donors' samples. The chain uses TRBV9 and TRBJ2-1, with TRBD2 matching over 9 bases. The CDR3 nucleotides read TGTGCCAGCAGCGTCAGCGGGAGGCAGGCTGAGCAGTTCTTC. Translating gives CASSVSGRQAEQFF.